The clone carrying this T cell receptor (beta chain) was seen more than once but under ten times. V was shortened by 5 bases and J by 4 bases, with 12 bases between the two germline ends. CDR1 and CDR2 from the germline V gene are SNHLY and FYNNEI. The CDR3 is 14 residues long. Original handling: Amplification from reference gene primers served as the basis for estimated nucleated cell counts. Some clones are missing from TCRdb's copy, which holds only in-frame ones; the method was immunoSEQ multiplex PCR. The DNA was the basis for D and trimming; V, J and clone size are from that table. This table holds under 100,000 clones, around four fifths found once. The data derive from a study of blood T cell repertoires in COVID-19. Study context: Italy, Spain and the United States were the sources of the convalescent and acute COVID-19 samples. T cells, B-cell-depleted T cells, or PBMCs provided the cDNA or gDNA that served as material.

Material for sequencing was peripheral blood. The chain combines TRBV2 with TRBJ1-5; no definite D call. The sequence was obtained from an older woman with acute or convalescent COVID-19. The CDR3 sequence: CASSPLSVNQPQHF. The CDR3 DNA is TGTGCCAGCAGTCCCCTGAGTGTGAATCAGCCCCAGCATTTT.